The entry below gives a single T cell receptor (beta chain) sequence along with its context. Its target is unknown. The donors were in the roughly 130-subject validation cohort, distinct from the approximately 670-subject first cohort. The data were taken from a study of cytomegalovirus exposure and HLA in healthy donors. Libraries were prepared by immunoSEQ multiplex PCR; TCRdb keeps only in-frame clonotypes and omits some of them. The data contain 110,000 to 150,000 clones, roughly nine tenths of them singletons. V was cut by 0 bases and J by 5 bases, with 13 bases left in between. Germline loops: CDR1 MNHEY, CDR2 SVGAGI. CDR3 length equals 15 residues. Broader study findings: The investigators catalogued 164 TCR beta chains as cytomegalovirus-associated. It was reported that the classifier diagnosed cytomegalovirus status with high specificity and sensitivity in both the original and validation cohorts. The study found most TCR sequences rare, yet found some public TCRs in many donors.

The sequenced sample was PBMCs. This receptor was obtained from a man in his late teens or twenties in good health and CMV-seronegative. The chain is built from TRBV6-5 and TRBJ1-2, with D perhaps matching TRBD1 (5 bases). CDR3 residues: CASSYSVTVSYGYTF. The CDR3 DNA reads TGTGCCAGCAGTTACTCGGTGACAGTTTCTTATGGCTACACCTTC.